The 11 T cell receptor beta chains below all came from one sample that was sequenced in a study of cytomegalovirus exposure and HLA in healthy donors. Primers for the PCR totalled 60 Vbeta and 13 Jbeta. Profiled with immunoSEQ multiplex PCR; TCRdb holds only in-frame clones, not every one. The table has 150,000 to 200,000 clones, around 78% seen once. The sequenced sample consisted of PBMCs. The receptors derive from a woman aged 30 to 39 in good health and CMV-seropositive.

V is TRBV5-4 and J is TRBJ1-2, with D possibly TRBD1 on 6 matching bases. The CDR3 length is 14 residues. V shed 4 bases and J shed 0 bases, with 10 bases lying between them. CDR1 and CDR2 from the germline V gene are SGHNT and YYREEE (reference sequence). Here the CDR3 DNA reads TGTGCCAGCAGCCAACAGGGCGCTAACTATGGCTACACCTTC. It is translated as CASSQQGANYGYTF. Variable domain in full (rest from reference TRBV5-4 and TRBJ1-2): ETGVTQSPTHLIKTRGQQVTLRCSSQSGHNTVSWYQQALGQGPQFIFQYYREEENGRGNFPPRFSGLQFPNYSSELNVNALELDDSALYLCASSQQGANYGYTFGSGTRLTVV.

The chain joins TRBV27 to TRBJ2-6; D remains ambiguous. V was pared by 7 bases and J by 0 bases, with 7 bases between. The length of the CDR3 is 14 residues. Germline values: CDR1 MNHEY, CDR2 SMNVEV (reference sequence). The CDR3 region is CASTVSSGANVLTF. The CDR3, as DNA: TGTGCCAGCACCGTCAGCTCTGGGGCCAACGTCCTGACTTTC.

V gene TRBV5-4 combines with J gene TRBJ2-7, with unresolved D. The CDR3 consists of 14 residues. Germline loops: CDR1 SGHNT, CDR2 YYREEE (reference sequence). The V and J ends lost 0 bases and 1 base respectively, with 8 bases between them. The CDR3 bases are TGTGCCAGCAGCTTGGTCGCAGGTTCCTACGAGCAGTACTTC. Translation: CASSLVAGSYEQYF.

V usage is TRBV19 and J usage is TRBJ2-3; D is ambiguous. Germline CDR1 is LNHDA and CDR2 is SQIVND (reference sequence). The V gene lost 1 base and the J gene lost 1 base, with 9 bases spanning the gap. The CDR3 contains 15 residues. The CDR3 bases are TGTGCCAGTAGTATAGGCCTCAGCGGCACAGATACGCAGTATTTT. It specifies CASSIGLSGTDTQYF.

V is TRBV7-9 and J is TRBJ1-2, with D perhaps TRBD1 (5 bases). Germline V gene sequence: CDR1 SEHNR, CDR2 FQNEAQ (reference sequence). The V end was cut by 1 base, the J end by 5 bases, with 17 bases between. The CDR3 length is 16 residues. In DNA, the CDR3 is TGTGCCAGCAGCTTAGGGGTCGCGGCAGGGCGGTATGGCTACACCTTC. Translated, it gives CASSLGVAAGRYGYTF.

This chain links TRBV4-3 with TRBJ2-4; 12 nucleotides line up with TRBD2. Germline-derived CDR1 and CDR2 are LGHNA and YSLEER. V lost 1 base and J lost 1; bases outside the gene matches: 17. This CDR3 comprises 22 residues. DNA for the CDR3: TGCGCCAGCAGCCAAGGCCTCGGTGGGCCGGGACTAGCGGGTTCGGCCAAAAACATTCAGTACTTC. Amino acid sequence: CASSQGLGGPGLAGSAKNIQYF.

The chain combines TRBV30 with TRBJ2-1; D gene unclear. The CDR3 totals 13 residues. V lost 3 bases, J lost 3 bases, and 9 bases lay in between. Germline V gives CDR1 GTSNPN, CDR2 SVGIG (reference sequence). This chain's CDR3 is CAWSPSVYNEQFF. CDR3 sequence (DNA): TGTGCCTGGAGCCCTTCCGTCTACAATGAGCAGTTCTTC.

J is TRBJ1-2 and V is TRBV9, with TRBD1 matching over 7 bases. The CDR3 covers 18 residues. Germline lookup yields CDR1 SGDLS and CDR2 YYNGEE. The J segment lost 7 bases and the V segment lost 4 bases, leaving 22 bases of the junction unmatched. CDR3 amino acids: CASSPTLGQAVFGSGYTF. Written as DNA, the CDR3 is TGTGCCAGCAGCCCCACACTTGGACAGGCGGTGTTTGGAAGTGGCTACACCTTC.

This chain uses TRBV13 with TRBJ1-1; a weak D match, TRBD1 (5 bases). The V gene lost 8 bases and the J gene lost 0 bases, with 10 bases spanning the gap. CDR1 is PRHDT, CDR2 FYEKMQ, per germline (reference sequence). CDR3 length: 13 amino acids. CDR3 loop: CASGLTVNTEAFF. Written as DNA, the CDR3 is TGTGCCAGCGGCCTGACAGTGAACACTGAAGCTTTCTTT.

The rearrangement joins TRBV30 to TRBJ2-3; TRBD2 aligns across 12 bases. CDR1 is GTSNPN and CDR2 is SVGIG in the germline V gene (reference sequence). The CDR3 sequence is 15 residues long. V lost 4 bases to trimming and J lost 6 bases; unmatched junction nucleotides: 8. CDR3 in DNA: TGTGCCTGGATTTCTAGCGGGAGGGTAGGCGATACGCAGTATTTT. Amino acid sequence: CAWISSGRVGDTQYF.

This chain joins TRBV30 and TRBJ1-2; 7 bases are a match to TRBD1. CDR3 length: 14 amino acids. Germline trimming cut 3 bases from V and 7 bases from J; bases unmatched to any gene: 11. The germline gives CDR1 GTSNPN, CDR2 SVGIG (reference sequence). CDR3 bases: TGTGCCTGGAGAGAGCCCCGGACAGGCAGTGGCTACACCTTC. This codes for CAWREPRTGSGYTF.